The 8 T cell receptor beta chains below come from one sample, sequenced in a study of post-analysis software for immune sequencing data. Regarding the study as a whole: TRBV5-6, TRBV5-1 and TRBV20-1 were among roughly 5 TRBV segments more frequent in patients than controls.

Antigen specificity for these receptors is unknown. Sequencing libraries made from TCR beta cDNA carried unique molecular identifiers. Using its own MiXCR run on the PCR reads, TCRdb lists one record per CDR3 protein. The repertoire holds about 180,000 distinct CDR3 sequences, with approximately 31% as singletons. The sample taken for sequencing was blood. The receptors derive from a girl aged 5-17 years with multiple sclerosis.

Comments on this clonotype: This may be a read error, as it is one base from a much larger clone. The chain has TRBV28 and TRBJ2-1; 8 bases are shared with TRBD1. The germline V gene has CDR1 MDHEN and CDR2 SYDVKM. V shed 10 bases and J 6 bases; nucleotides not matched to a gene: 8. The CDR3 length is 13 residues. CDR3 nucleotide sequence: TGTGCCAACAGGAGACAGGGGACCAATGAGCAGTTCTTC. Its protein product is CANRRQGTNEQFF.

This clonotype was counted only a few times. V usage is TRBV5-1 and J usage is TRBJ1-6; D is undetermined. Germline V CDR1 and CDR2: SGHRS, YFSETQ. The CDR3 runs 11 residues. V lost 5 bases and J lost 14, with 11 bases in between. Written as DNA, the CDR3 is TGCGCCAGCAGTCATGGACCGGCCCTCCACTTT. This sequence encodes CASSHGPALHF.

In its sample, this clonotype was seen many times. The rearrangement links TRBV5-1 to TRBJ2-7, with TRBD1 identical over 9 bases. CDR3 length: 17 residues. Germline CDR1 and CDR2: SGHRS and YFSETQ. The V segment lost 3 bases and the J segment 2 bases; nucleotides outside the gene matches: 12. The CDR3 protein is CASSWDPRTGETYEQYF. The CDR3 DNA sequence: TGCGCCAGCAGCTGGGATCCCCGGACAGGGGAGACCTACGAGCAGTACTTC. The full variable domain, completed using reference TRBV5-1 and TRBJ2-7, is KAGVTQTPRYLIKTRGQQVTLSCSPISGHRSVSWYQQTPGQGLQFLFEYFSETQRNKGNFPGRFSGRQFSNSRSEMNVSTLELGDSALYLCASSWDPRTGETYEQYFGPGTRLTVT.

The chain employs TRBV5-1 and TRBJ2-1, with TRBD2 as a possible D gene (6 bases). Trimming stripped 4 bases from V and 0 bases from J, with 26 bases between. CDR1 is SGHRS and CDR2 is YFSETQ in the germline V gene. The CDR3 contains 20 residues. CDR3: CASSPRDSGRYLSSYNEQFF. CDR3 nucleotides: TGCGCCAGCAGCCCGCGGGATAGCGGTCGGTATCTAAGCTCCTACAATGAGCAGTTCTTC.

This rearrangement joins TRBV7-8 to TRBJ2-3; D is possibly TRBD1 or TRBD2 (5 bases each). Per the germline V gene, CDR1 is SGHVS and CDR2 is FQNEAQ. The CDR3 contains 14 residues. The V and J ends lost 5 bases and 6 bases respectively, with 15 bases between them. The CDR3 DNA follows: TGTGCCAGCAGCCGTGTGTGGGGGACGGATACGCAGTATTTT. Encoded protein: CASSRVWGTDTQYF.

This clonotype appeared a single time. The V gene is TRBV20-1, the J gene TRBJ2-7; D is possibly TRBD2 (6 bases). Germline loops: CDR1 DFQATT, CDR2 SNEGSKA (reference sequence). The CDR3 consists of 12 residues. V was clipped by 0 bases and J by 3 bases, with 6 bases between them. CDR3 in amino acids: CSAREGGYEQYF. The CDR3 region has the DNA TGCAGTGCTAGAGAGGGGGGCTACGAGCAGTACTTC.

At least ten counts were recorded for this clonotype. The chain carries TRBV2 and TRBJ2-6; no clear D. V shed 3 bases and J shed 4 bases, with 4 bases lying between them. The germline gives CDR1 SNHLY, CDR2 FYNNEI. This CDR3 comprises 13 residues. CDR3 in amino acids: CASSDTGANVLTF. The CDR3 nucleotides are TGTGCCAGCAGTGACACAGGGGCCAACGTCCTGACTTTC.

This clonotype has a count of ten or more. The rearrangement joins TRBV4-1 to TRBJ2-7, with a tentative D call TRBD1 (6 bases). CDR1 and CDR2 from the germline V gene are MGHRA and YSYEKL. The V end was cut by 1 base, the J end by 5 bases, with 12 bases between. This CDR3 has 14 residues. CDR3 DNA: TGCGCCAGCAGCCAAGCACAGGGAAGAAACGAGCAGTACTTC. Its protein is CASSQAQGRNEQYF.